This T cell receptor (beta chain) emerged from a study of blood T cell repertoires in COVID-19. In the study overall: The United States, Italy and Spain provided the acute and convalescent COVID-19 samples. T cells, B-cell-depleted T cells, or PBMCs provided the cDNA or gDNA that served as material.

How the authors handled the data: Scientists estimated how many nucleated cells there were by amplifying reference gene primers. Some clones are missing from TCRdb's copy, which holds only in-frame ones; the method was immunoSEQ multiplex PCR. That table furnishes V, J and clone size, whereas the DNA furnished D and trimming. This sample has about 270,000 clones, with 86% found just once. The CDR3 is 15 amino acids. Germline CDR1 WSHSY, CDR2 SAAADI. With V trimmed by 2 bases and J by 7 bases, 4 bases remained unmatched. The specimen was peripheral blood. This sequence originates from a man between 35 and 55 years old with active or convalescent COVID-19. The chain links TRBV10-2 to TRBJ1-6; TRBD1 aligns across 8 bases. The DNA of the CDR3 is TGCGCCAGCAGTGAGGCAGGGGGCGTCAATTCACCCCTCCACTTT. It encodes CASSEAGGVNSPLHF.